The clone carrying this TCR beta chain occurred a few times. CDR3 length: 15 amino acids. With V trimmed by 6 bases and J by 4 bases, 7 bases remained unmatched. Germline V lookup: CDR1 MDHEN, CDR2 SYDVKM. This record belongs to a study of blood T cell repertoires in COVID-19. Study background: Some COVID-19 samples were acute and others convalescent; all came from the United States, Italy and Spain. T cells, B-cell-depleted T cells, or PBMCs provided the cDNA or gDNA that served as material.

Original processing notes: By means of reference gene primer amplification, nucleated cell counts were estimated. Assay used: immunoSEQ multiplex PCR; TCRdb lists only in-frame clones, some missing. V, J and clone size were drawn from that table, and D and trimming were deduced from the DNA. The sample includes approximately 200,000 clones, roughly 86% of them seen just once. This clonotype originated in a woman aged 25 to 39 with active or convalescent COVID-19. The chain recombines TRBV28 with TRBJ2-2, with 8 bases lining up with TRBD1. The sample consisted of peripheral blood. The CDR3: CASSPDRGSTGELFF. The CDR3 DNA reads TGTGCCAGCAGCCCCGACAGGGGAAGCACCGGGGAGCTGTTTTTT. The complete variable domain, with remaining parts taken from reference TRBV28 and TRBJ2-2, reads DVKVTQSSRYLVKRTGEKVFLECVQDMDHENMFWYRQDPGLGLRLIYFSYDVKMKEKGDIPEGYSVSREKKERFSLILESASTNQTSMYLCASSPDRGSTGELFFGEGSRLTVL.